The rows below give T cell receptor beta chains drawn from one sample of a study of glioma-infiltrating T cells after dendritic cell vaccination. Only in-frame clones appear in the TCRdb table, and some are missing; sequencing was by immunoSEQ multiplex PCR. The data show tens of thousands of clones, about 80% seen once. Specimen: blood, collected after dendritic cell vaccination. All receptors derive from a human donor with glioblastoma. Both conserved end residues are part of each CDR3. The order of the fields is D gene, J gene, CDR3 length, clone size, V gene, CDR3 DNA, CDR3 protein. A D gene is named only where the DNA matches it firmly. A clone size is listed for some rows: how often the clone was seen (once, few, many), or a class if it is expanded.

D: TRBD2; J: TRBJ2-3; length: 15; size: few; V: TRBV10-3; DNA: TGTGCCATCAGTGAGGACAGCGGGGCCACAGATACGCAGTATTTT; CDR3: CAISEDSGATDTQYF
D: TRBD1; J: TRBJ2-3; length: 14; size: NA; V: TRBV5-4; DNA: TGTGCCAGCAGCCGGGACAGGGTGGCAGATACGCAGTATTTT; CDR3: CASSRDRVADTQYF
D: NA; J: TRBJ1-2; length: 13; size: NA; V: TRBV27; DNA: TGTGCCAGCAGTGATCAGGGGATTGATGGCTACACCTTC; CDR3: CASSDQGIDGYTF
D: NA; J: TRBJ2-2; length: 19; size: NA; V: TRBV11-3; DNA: TGTGCCAGCAGCTTAGATGTCTTCCTCGGACATGCGAACACCGGGGAGCTGTTTTTT; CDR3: CASSLDVFLGHANTGELFF
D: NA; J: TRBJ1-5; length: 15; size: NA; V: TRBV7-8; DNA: TGTGCCAGCAGCCCTAGCTTGGCAGACAATCAGCCCCAGCATTTT; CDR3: CASSPSLADNQPQHF
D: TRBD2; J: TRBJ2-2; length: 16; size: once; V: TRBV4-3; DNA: TGCGCCAGCAGCCACCGAGCGGGGGGGGTAACCGGGGAGCTGTTTTTT; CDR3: CASSHRAGGVTGELFF
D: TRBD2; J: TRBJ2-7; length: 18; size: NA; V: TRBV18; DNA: TGTGCCAGCTCACCACCGGGGAAAAGTTGGGTAGTAGCGGGAGAGCAGTACTTC; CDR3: CASSPPGKSWVVAGEQYF
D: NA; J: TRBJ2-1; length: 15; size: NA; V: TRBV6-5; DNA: TGTGCCAGCACGAGTCGGGGACACCTCTACAATGAGCAGTTCTTC; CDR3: CASTSRGHLYNEQFF
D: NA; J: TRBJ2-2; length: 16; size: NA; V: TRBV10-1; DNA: TGCGCCAGCAGTGACCGGGGCGGGGTGGACACCGGGGAGCTGTTTTTT; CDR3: CASSDRGGVDTGELFF
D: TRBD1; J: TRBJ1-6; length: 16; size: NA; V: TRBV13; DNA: TGTGCCAGCAGCCATCTGGGACAGGGGTTTAGTTCACCCCTCCACTTT; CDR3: CASSHLGQGFSSPLHF
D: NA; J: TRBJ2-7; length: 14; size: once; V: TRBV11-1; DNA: TGTGCCAGCAGCGTAAGAACAGGGTTCTACGAGCAGTACTTC; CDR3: CASSVRTGFYEQYF
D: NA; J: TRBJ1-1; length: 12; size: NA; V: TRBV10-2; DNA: TGCGCCACCAAGCTCGGGTTCACTGAAGCTTTCTTT; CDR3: CATKLGFTEAFF
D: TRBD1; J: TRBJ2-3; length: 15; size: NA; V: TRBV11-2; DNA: TGTGCCAGCAGCCGACAGGGGTTTCGGACAGATACGCAGTATTTT; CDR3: CASSRQGFRTDTQYF
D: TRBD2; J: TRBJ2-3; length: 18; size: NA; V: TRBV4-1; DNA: TGCGCCAGCATGACAAATAAGGGGAGCGGGGGGAGCACAGATACGCAGTATTTT; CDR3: CASMTNKGSGGSTDTQYF
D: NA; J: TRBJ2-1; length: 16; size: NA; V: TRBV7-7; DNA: TGTGCTAGCAGCCCCGTTGGAGGGATCTCCTACAATGAGCAGTTCTTC; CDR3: CASSPVGGISYNEQFF
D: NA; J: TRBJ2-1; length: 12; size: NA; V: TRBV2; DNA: TGTGCCAGCAGTGAAGTGGCTTACGAGCAGTTCTTC; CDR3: CASSEVAYEQFF
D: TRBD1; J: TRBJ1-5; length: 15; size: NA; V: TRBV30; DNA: TGTGCCTGGACCGCAGGGGGACAGGGCAAACAGCCCCAGCATTTT; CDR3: CAWTAGGQGKQPQHF
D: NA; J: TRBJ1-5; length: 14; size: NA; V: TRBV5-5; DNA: TGTGCCTGGAGGGGAGGGATAAGCAATCAGCCCCAGCATTTT; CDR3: CAWRGGISNQPQHF
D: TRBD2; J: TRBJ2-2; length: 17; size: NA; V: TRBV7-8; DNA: TGTGCCAGCAGCAAACTAGCGGGGGGGCCCGGCACCGGGGAGCTGTTTTTT; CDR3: CASSKLAGGPGTGELFF
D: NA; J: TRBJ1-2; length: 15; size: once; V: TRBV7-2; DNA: TGTGCCAGCAGCTTAGCGGAACCCGAAGGAGATGGCTACACCTTC; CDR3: CASSLAEPEGDGYTF
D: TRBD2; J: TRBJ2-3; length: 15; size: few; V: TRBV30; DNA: TGTGCCTGGTCAAGAGCGGGGGCTAGCACAGATACGCAGTATTTT; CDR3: CAWSRAGASTDTQYF
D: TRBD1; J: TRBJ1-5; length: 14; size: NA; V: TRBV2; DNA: TGTGCCAGCAGTGTAGACAGGGGAGGTCAGCCCCAGCATTTT; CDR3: CASSVDRGGQPQHF
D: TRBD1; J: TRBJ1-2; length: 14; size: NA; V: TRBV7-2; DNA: TGTGCCAGCAGCTTGGGACAGGGGGTCCGTGGCTACACCTTC; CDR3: CASSLGQGVRGYTF
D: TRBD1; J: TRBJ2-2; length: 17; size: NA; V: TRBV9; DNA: TGTGCCAGCACCCCCCGCGGAACAGGGGTCGTCACCGGGGAGCTGTTTTTT; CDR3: CASTPRGTGVVTGELFF
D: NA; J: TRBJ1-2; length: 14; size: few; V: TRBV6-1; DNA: TGTGCCAGCAGTCAAGACAGATCAGGCTATGGCTACACCTTC; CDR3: CASSQDRSGYGYTF